This T cell receptor (beta chain) came from a study of cytomegalovirus exposure and HLA in healthy donors. Trimming removed 0 bases at V and 11 bases at J, with 11 bases between. CDR3 size: 14 residues. Germline assignment: CDR1 MNHEY and CDR2 SVGAGI. General study results and limits: Analysis performed later found roughly 18,000 TCR beta sequences associated with HLA alleles at 0.05 false discovery rate.

The PCR contained 60 Vbeta and 13 Jbeta primers. The repertoire was sequenced with immunoSEQ multiplex PCR; TCRdb's copy has only in-frame clones and lacks some. Of tens of thousands of clones listed, 75% to 90% are singletons. This clone was counted a few times. The antigen is not known. Sequences were obtained from PBMCs. The chain is built from TRBV6-5 and TRBJ1-6, with D unresolved. The sequence was collected from a human donor in good health. The CDR3 DNA sequence: TGTGCCAGCAGTTACTCGACCCCCCGGGCACCCCTCCACTTT. Translating gives CASSYSTPRAPLHF.